These 3 T cell receptor beta chains share one sample of origin, sequenced in a study of metastatic and nonmetastatic thyroid tumors. TCRdb reassembled clones from the PCR reads with MiXCR. The table lists about 39,000 clones, around 18% of them singletons. Patients were all untreated before their thyroid surgery. The sample consisted of tumor tissue. These receptors were taken from a female donor with papillary thyroid cancer or a benign thyroid nodule (not recorded which). Some clones in this sample may be carry-over from other donors' samples.

This clone occurred many times. The chain uses TRBV6-1 and TRBJ1-3; D not certain. This CDR3 is built from 13 residues. Trimming stripped 9 bases from V and 0 bases from J, with 9 bases between. From germline, CDR1 is MNHNS and CDR2 SASEGT. CDR3 sequence: CASRDGSGNTIYF. As DNA, the CDR3 is TGTGCCAGTCGCGACGGCTCTGGAAACACCATATATTTT.

In its sample, this clone was seen a few times. The chain is built from TRBV6-2 or TRBV6-3 and TRBJ2-1, with D possibly being TRBD1 (5 bases). CDR3 size: 15 residues. Deletions cut 10 bases from V and 2 bases from J, with 18 bases between. CDR1 MNHEY and CDR2 SVGEGT come from the germline V gene. CDR3: CAIQLTTEPYNEQFF. DNA of the CDR3: TGTGCCATCCAGCTAACGACAGAGCCCTACAATGAGCAGTTCTTC.

This clone has a count of ten or more. V usage is TRBV2 and J usage is TRBJ2-1; TRBD2 matches at 11 bases. From germline, CDR1 is SNHLY and CDR2 FYNNEI. CDR3 length: 14 residues. Germline trimming cut 8 bases from V and 7 bases from J; bases unmatched to any gene: 7. The CDR3 sequence is CASVLAGAKNEQFF. CDR3 in DNA: TGTGCCAGCGTACTAGCGGGGGCAAAAAATGAGCAGTTCTTC.